This T cell receptor (beta chain) was observed in a study of cytomegalovirus exposure and HLA in healthy donors. 13 Jbeta primers and 60 Vbeta primers were used for the PCR. Profiled with immunoSEQ multiplex PCR; TCRdb holds only in-frame clones, not every one. The sample contains 110,000 to 150,000 clones, about 75% of which appear only once. A word on this clone: No antigen is known for it.

The germline CDR1 and CDR2 sequences are LGHNA and YNFKEQ. V gave up 4 bases and J gave up 4 bases, with 16 bases separating them. CDR3 length: 15 residues. Each donor was nominally healthy when sampled (though unrecorded immune exposures were likely). Study conclusions and caveats: In a later analysis, DRB1 alleles had the most associated TCRs; HLA-C alleles the fewest. The majority of TCR sequences were rare, yet some public TCRs appeared in many donors. Analysis was performed later, and it showed HLA-associated TCR beta chains to be more clonally expanded than equally common others.

The chain employs TRBV4-2 and TRBJ1-2; possible D gene TRBD1, 6 bases. The sequence derives from a man in his late teens or twenties in good health and CMV-seronegative. The sequenced sample was PBMCs. CDR3 DNA: TGTGCCAGCAGCCGCAACAGGGTGGGTCCCTATGGCTACACCTTC. Its translation: CASSRNRVGPYGYTF.